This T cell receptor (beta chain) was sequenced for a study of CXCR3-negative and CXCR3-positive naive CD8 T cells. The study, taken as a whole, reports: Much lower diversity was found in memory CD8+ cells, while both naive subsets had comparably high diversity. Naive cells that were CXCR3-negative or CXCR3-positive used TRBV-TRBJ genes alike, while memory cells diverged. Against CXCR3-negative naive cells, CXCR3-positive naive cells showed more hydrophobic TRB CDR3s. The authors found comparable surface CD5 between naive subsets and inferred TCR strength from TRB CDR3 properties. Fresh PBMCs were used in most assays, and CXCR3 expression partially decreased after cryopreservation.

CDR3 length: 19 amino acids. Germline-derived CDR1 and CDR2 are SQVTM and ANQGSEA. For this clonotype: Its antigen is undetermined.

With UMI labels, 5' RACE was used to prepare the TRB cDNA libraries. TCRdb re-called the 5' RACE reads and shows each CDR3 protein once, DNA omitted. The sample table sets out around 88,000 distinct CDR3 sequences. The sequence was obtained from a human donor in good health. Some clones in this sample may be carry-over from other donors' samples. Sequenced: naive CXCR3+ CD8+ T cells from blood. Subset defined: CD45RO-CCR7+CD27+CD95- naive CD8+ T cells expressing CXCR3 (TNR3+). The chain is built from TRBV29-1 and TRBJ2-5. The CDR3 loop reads CSVGVARGWVDPSQETQYF.